This T cell receptor (beta chain) came from a study of long-term antiretroviral therapy in people with HIV. Study at large: Collection of the earliest samples took place about a decade ahead of the 2015 immediate-ART recommendation.

General study results and limits: Repertoire dominance by clones expanded before ART was seen at all time points.

The trim removed 9 bases at V and 5 bases at J, leaving 13 bases unmatched. The CDR3 is 15 residues long. The germline V gene encodes CDR1 SGHAT and CDR2 FQNNGV. They ran version v3.0 of the immunoSEQ assay at survey level. The table came from immunoSEQ multiplex PCR; TCRdb's copy has only in-frame clones and leaves some out. The sample includes roughly 17,000 clones, roughly nine tenths of them seen just once. Only United States sites treated participants with HIV. On this clone: Its specificity is unknown.

The rearrangement uses TRBV11-2 and TRBJ2-3; 8 nucleotides match TRBD2. Specimen: unsorted PBMCs, collected 3 years after starting antiretroviral therapy. This sequence originates from a middle-aged man with HIV. In nucleotides, the CDR3 is TGTGCCAGTTCCTCCGGGACTAGAGGGGGAGATACGCAGTATTTT. Translated, it gives CASSSGTRGGDTQYF.